The present entry profiles one T cell receptor beta chain with its context. The data were produced by immunoSEQ multiplex PCR, yet TCRdb's version contains in-frame clones alone and is incomplete. Found here are approximately 110,000 clones, more than 75% of them singletons; the top ten hold approximately 1.5%. This entry is derived from a study of blood T cell repertoires in COVID-19. This CDR3 region has 15 residues. Germline-derived CDR1 and CDR2 are LNHDA and SQIVND (reference sequence). V dropped 3 bases and J dropped 16 bases, with 25 bases sitting between them. This TCR was sampled from a man aged 35 to 55 with acute or convalescent COVID-19. The sequenced sample was peripheral blood. This sequence joins TRBV19 and TRBJ1-5; D is perhaps TRBD1 (5 bases). The chain's CDR3 is CASSISRQFPTSLHF. As DNA, the CDR3 is TGTGCCAGTAGTATTTCCCGACAGTTCCCTACTTCTCTACATTTT. Variable domain in full (rest from reference TRBV19 and TRBJ1-5): DGGITQSPKYLFRKEGQNVTLSCEQNLNHDAMYWYRQDPGQGLRLIYYSQIVNDFQKGDIAEGYSVSREKKESFPLTVTSAQKNPTAFYLCASSISRQFPTSLHFGDGTRLSIL.